This TCR beta chain was sequenced in a study of cytomegalovirus exposure and HLA in healthy donors. Looking at the study overall: The same platform as the 666 first-cohort repertoires was used for the 95 to 150 validation repertoires, a later analysis reported.

The junction had 4 bases not matched to a gene; V was cut back by 5 bases and J by 2 bases. Per the germline V gene, CDR1 is MNHNS and CDR2 is SASEGT. The length of the CDR3 is 15 residues. Measured with immunoSEQ multiplex PCR; TCRdb has only the in-frame clones, and not every one. The sample contains a few hundred thousand clones, approximately 87% of which appear only once. The genes are TRBV6-1 and TRBJ2-7, with 12 nucleotides matching TRBD2. Source material: PBMCs. The clonotype was recovered from a woman between 18 and 29 years old in good health and CMV-seronegative. CDR3 in amino acids: CASSKSSGRAYEQYF. Written as DNA, the CDR3 is TGTGCCAGCAGTAAATCTAGCGGGAGGGCCTACGAGCAGTACTTC.